This T cell receptor (beta chain) appears in the sequencing data of a study of blood T cell repertoires in COVID-19. Germline V lookup: CDR1 SGHDT, CDR2 YYEEEE. Deletions cut 4 bases from V and 4 bases from J, with 14 bases between. The CDR3 is made up of 14 amino acids. This clone has a single count. Data came from immunoSEQ multiplex PCR; TCRdb stores just in-frame clones and leaves some out. The table has 25,000 to 35,000 clones, around 82% seen once; the top ten hold about 1.8%. This TCR was recovered from a man older than 75 with active or convalescent COVID-19. Sequenced sample: peripheral blood. The gene calls are TRBV5-6 and TRBJ1-2; weak D call: TRBD1 (6 bases). This CDR3 is CASSVGQNRYGYTF. The DNA of the CDR3 is TGTGCCAGCAGCGTTGGACAGAACCGCTATGGCTACACCTTC.